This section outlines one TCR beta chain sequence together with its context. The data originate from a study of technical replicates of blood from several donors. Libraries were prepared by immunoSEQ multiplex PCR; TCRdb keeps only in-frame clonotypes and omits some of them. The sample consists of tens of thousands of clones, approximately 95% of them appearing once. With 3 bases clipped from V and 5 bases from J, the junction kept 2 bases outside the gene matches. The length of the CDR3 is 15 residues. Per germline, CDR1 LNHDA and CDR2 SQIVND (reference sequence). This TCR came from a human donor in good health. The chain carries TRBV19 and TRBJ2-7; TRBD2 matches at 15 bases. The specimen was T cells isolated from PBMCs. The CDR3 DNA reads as TGTGCCAGTAGTATCGGGACTAGCGGGAGGAACGAGCAGTACTTC. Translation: CASSIGTSGRNEQYF. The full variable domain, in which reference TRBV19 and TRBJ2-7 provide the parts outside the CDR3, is DGGITQSPKYLFRKEGQNVTLSCEQNLNHDAMYWYRQDPGQGLRLIYYSQIVNDFQKGDIAEGYSVSREKKESFPLTVTSAQKNPTAFYLCASSIGTSGRNEQYFGPGTRLTVT.